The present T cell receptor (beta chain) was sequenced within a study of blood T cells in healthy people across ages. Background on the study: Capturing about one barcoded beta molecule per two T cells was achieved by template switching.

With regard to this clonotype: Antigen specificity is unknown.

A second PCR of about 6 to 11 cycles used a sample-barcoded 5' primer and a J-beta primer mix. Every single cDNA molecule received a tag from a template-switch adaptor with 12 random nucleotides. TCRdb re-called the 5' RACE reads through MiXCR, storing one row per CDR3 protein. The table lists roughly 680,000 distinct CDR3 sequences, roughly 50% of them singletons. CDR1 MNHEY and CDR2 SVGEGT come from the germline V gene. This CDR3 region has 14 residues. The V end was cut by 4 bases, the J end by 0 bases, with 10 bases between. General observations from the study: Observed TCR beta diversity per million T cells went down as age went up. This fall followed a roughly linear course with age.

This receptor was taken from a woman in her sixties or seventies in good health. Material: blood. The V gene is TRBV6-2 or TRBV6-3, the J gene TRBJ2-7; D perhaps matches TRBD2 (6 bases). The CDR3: CASSFQRASYEQYF. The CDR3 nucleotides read TGTGCCAGCAGTTTCCAGCGGGCCTCCTACGAGCAGTACTTC.